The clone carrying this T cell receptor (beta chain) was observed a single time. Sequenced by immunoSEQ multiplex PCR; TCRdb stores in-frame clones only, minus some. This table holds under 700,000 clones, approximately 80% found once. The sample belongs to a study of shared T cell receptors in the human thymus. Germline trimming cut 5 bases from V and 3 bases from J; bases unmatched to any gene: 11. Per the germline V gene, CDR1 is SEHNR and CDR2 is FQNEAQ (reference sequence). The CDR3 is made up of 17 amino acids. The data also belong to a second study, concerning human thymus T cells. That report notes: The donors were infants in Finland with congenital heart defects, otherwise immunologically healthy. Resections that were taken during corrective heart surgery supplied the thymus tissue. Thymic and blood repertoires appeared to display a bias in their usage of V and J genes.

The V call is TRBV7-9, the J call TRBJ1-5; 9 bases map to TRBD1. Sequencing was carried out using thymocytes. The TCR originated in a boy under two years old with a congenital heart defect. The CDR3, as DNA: TGTGCCAGCAGCAGAGGGGGGACAGGGTCCCCCAATCAGCCCCAGCATTTT. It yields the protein CASSRGGTGSPNQPQHF.